This record concerns one T cell receptor (beta chain) sequence. This clonotype appeared a few times. It has no known antigen specificity. Base qualities are missing; no much larger clone stands one base away. The data were taken from a study of identical twins (dated by TCRdb to about 2016). For the wider study: The study deep-sequenced TCR alpha and beta repertoires from monozygotic twins, unrelated adults of various ages and cord blood to test whether fetal clonotypes persist. Replicate twin experiments were performed at different times using different library preparation protocols to rule out contamination. Broader findings and caveats from the paper: Fewer insertions were carried by abundant cord blood beta clonotypes; a weaker similar trend was observed in young adult naive repertoires, while no such trend was observed in memory repertoires. Compared with coincidental sharing between unrelated individuals, an excess of low generation-probability sequences was observed among out-of-frame TCR alpha sequences shared between twins. The excess sharing between twins in beta out-of-frame sequences was weaker because fewer shared sequences reduced the signal-to-noise ratio. Invariant T cells such as MAIT and iNKT could partly confound zero-insertion analyses, though diverse VJ usage argued against this for most clonotypes. Recombination models systematically underestimated out-of-frame TCR alpha sharing in monozygotic twins but agreed with sharing between unrelated individuals. Because the same donors could not be followed over many years, conclusions were based on cross-sectional statistical analysis.

The library was made by 5' RACE. Sequencing relied on an Illumina HiSeq 2000. Template switching added a universal primer binding site, and the final cDNA carried a unique molecular identifier that allowed TCR cDNA molecules to be counted accurately. First-strand cDNA for TCR alpha and beta chains was synthesized from specific primers in the conserved constant-segment region. To control for contamination, every cDNA library carried two barcodes: a SMART-Mk sample barcode plus Illumina barcodes. TruSeq adapter sequences and Illumina sample barcodes were added in two successive PCR steps. TCR alpha and beta cDNA libraries were sequenced on the Illumina HiSeq platform with custom primers. The study's processing was this. MiGEC processed the raw reads to extract unique molecular identifiers, while MiXCR was used to determine the CDR3 positions. Recombination models were inferred per individual with the repgenHMM and IGoR tools using an EM algorithm. The analysis of shared clonotypes was done with the tcR package in R, with sharing normalized by the product of cloneset sizes. To study raw recombination without the effects of thymic and clonal selection, out-of-frame nonproductive sequences were analyzed. TCRdb reanalyzed the raw reads on its own, using fastp at Q25 for trimming and MiXCR for clone calling, and kept in-frame beta chains. All rows with the same CDR3 protein become a single entry with the most common DNA and genes. The V and J calls were determined by TCRdb, not by the authors. The sample profile shows around 690,000 distinct CDR3 sequences; less than 25% of them were found once. The top ten hold 4% to 5.5% of the sample.

Every donor in the study was a healthy Caucasian. The twin cohort consisted of three pairs of female monozygotic twins, all aged roughly 18 to 30 years. Peripheral blood mononuclear cells were used as the source from which RNA for TCR libraries was isolated. These data also formed part of another study, on T cells expressing NK-cell markers. As that second study puts it: Three sorted T-cell subsets (CD3+CD56+NKG2C+, CD3+CD56+NKG2C- and CD3+CD56-NKG2C+) from fewer than 10 donors had their TCR beta-chain repertoires profiled. Seven of the eight sequenced donors were HCMV-seropositive and one was HCMV-seronegative. To restrict sorting to alphabetaTCR-expressing T cells, an anti-gammadeltaTCR antibody was added in several experiments. For over five donors, the dominant CD3+CD56+NKG2C+ clonotypes were among the top 10 CD8+ clonotypes and accounted for about 1.0-8% of CD8+ T cells. Those dominant clonotypes were again the most abundant among CD3+CD56-NKG2C+ cells in several donors, at about 25-60.1%. Whether the expanded NKG2C-expressing T cell clones were specific for HCMV antigens remained unclear. The eight sequenced donors were randomly selected healthy volunteers, three men and five women. HCMV-specific IgG was detected in serum with a commercial ELISA kit to determine HCMV serostatus. For several donors, bulk peripheral blood T-cell repertoires were additionally sequenced from unsorted PBMC. MIGEC handled demultiplexing of the reads and grouping by UMI, while MiTCR was used to assemble and quantify clonotypes. To exclude erroneous sequences, only TCR cDNA sequences supported by at least two reads were retained. Downstream repertoire analysis used the tcR package, and clonotypes were matched across fractions by CDR3 nucleotide sequence plus V segment. VDJmatch was used to annotate antigen specificity against VDJdb, with one amino acid substitution in CDR3 permitted.

Sequencing was performed on PBMCs. The receptor was isolated from a woman between 18 and 29 years old in good health.

The CDR3 protein is CASSLAGKNYGYTF. The nucleotide sequence reads TGTGCCAGCAGCTTAGCGGGAAAGAACTATGGCTACACCTTC. The rearrangement joined TRBV7-8 to TRBJ1-2; the D gene is not confidently resolved. The CDR3 spans 14 residues, from the cysteine through the phenylalanine. The kept DNA is CDR3 alone, 42 bases in frame from the first base. The CDR1 and CDR2 encoded by the germline V gene are SGHVS and FQNEAQ. Cut back by 0 bases and 2 bases, the V and J ends lie 7 bases apart.